A selection of T cell receptor beta chains follows, all from one sample in a study of CD8 T cells in Susac syndrome. One entry per CDR3 protein, called by TCRdb with MiXCR from the immunoSEQ multiplex PCR reads. The sample consists of approximately 200,000 distinct CDR3 sequences, 90% to 96% of them appearing once. Sequencing was performed on CD4+ T cells from PBMCs. All receptors derive from a human donor with multiple sclerosis. The CDR3 runs from the conserved cysteine through the conserved F or W.

j_gene | v_gene | CDR3aa
TRBJ1-6 | TRBV30 | CAWSPTGNSPLHF
TRBJ1-2 | TRBV3-1 | CASSQWEDYGYTF
TRBJ2-2 | TRBV5-1 | CASSPDVRINTGELFF
TRBJ2-7 | TRBV15 | CATSPRRGQGSYEQYF
TRBJ1-2 | TRBV29-1 | CSASPGPNYGYTF
TRBJ2-4 | TRBV29-1 | CSVEGDGQGENIQYF
TRBJ2-5 | TRBV11-2 | CASSLAGQGKTQYF
TRBJ2-3 | TRBV7-9 | CASRSLGSGIPTDTQYF
TRBJ2-7 | TRBV9 | CASSVARRYYEQYF
TRBJ2-1 | TRBV12-3/TRBV12-4 | CASTAYNEQFF
TRBJ1-2 | TRBV30 | CAWKRGRAYGYTF
TRBJ2-2 | TRBV4-1 | CASSHRDRANTGELFF
TRBJ2-1 | TRBV5-1 | CASSLGQTYNEQFF
TRBJ2-1 | TRBV6-6 | CASSYEGPSYNEQFF
TRBJ1-2 | TRBV29-1 | CSVSGVNYGYTF
TRBJ2-1 | TRBV14 | CASSLFAGASEQFF
TRBJ2-3 | TRBV29-1 | CSVPTGGNTDTQYF
TRBJ2-6 | TRBV6-1 | CASRRASRSGANVLTF
TRBJ2-3 | TRBV30 | CAWRDRGATQYF
TRBJ2-2 | TRBV6-1 | CASRNDRLPKNTGELFF